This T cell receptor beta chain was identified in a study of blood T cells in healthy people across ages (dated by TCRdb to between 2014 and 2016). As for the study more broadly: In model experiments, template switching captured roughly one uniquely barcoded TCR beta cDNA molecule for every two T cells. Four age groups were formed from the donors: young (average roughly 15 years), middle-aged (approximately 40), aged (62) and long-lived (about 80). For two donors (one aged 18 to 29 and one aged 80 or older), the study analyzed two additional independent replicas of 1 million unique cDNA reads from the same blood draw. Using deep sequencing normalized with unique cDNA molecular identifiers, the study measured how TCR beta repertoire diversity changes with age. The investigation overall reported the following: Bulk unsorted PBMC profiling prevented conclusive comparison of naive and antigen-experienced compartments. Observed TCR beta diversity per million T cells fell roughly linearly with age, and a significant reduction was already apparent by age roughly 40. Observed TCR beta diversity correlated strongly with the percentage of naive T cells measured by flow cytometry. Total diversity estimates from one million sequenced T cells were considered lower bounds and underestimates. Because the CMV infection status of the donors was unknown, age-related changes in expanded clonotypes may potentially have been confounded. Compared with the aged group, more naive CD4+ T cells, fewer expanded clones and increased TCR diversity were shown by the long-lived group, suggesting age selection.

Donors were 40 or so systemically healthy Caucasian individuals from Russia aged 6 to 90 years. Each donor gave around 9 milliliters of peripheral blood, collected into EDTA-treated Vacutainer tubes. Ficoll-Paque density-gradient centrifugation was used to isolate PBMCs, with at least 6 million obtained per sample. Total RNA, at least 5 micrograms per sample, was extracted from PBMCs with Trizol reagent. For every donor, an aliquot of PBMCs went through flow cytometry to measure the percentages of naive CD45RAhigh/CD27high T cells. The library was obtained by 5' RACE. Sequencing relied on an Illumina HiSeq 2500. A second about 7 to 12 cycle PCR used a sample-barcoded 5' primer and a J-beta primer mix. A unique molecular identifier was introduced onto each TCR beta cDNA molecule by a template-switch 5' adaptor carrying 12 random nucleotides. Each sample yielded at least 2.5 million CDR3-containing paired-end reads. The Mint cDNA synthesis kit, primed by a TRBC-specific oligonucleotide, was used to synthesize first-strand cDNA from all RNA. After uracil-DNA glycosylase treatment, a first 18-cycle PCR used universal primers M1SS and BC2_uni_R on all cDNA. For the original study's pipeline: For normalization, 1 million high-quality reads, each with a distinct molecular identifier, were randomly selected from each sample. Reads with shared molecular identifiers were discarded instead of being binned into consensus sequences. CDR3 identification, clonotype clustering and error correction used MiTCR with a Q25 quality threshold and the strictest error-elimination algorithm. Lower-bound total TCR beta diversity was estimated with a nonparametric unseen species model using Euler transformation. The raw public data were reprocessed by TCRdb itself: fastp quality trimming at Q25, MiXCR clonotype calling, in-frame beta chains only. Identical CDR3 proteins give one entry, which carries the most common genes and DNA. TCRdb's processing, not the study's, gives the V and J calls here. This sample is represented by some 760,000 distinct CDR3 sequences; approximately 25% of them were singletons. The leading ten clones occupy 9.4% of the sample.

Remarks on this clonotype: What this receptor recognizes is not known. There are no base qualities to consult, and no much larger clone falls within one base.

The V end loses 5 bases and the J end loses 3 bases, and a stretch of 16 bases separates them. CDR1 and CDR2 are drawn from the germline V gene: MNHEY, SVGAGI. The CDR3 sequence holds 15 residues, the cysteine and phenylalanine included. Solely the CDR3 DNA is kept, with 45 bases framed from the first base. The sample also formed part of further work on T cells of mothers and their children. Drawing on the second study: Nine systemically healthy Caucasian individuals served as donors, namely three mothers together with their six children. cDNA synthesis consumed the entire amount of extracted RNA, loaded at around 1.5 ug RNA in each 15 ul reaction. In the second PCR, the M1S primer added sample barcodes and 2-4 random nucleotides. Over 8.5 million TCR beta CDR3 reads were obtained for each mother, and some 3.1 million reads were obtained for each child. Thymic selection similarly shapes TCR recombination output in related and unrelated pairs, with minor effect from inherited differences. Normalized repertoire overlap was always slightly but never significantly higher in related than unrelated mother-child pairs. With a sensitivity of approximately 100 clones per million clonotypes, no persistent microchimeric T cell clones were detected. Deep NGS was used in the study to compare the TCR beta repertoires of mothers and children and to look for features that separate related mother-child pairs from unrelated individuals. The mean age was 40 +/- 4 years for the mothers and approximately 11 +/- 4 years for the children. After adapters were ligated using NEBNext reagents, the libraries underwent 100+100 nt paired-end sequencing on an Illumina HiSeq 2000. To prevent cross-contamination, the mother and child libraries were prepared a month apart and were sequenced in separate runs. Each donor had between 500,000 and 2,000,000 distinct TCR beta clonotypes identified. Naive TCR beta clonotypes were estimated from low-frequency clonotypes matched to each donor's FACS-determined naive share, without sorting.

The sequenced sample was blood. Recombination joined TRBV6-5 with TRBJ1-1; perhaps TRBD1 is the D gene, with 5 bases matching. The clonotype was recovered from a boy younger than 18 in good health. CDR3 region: CASSRTGWGDTEAFF. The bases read TGTGCCAGCAGTCGGACGGGGTGGGGGGACACTGAAGCTTTCTTT.